This TCR beta chain came from a study of beta chain features in type 1 diabetes. Study as a whole: Sorted cell examination encompassed 100,000,000 or so cells across all samples.

Study-level points and caveats: There were fewer insertions and more deletions at the VDJ junctions of type 1 diabetes patients. Shortening that was moderate but significant affected the TCRB CDR3s of Type 1 diabetes patients in all four CD4+ subsets.

As for this clone: The antigen remains unidentified. Additional DNA sequences in this sample encode the identical CDR3.

Germline CDR1 reads SGHTA; CDR2 reads FQGNSA. The CDR3 covers 15 residues. V lost 2 bases, J lost 2 bases, and 1 base stayed unmatched. The study reverse transcribed the entire isolated RNA, so it sequenced expressed TCRB transcripts. Read counts averaged around 3.6 million for samples of naive, central memory and regulatory T cells. Libraries were prepared by immunoSEQ multiplex PCR; TCRdb keeps only in-frame clonotypes and omits some of them. The sample holds about 190,000 clones; approximately 7.9% are singletons and the top ten take 0.5%. The sequence derives from a young man with type 1 diabetes. The material sequenced was central memory CD4+ T cells from blood. The J gene is TRBJ2-2, the V gene TRBV7-2; 8 bases map to TRBD1. The CDR3 is CASSLQGANTGELFF. Written as DNA, the CDR3 is TGTGCCAGCAGCTTACAGGGGGCTAACACCGGGGAGCTGTTTTTT.